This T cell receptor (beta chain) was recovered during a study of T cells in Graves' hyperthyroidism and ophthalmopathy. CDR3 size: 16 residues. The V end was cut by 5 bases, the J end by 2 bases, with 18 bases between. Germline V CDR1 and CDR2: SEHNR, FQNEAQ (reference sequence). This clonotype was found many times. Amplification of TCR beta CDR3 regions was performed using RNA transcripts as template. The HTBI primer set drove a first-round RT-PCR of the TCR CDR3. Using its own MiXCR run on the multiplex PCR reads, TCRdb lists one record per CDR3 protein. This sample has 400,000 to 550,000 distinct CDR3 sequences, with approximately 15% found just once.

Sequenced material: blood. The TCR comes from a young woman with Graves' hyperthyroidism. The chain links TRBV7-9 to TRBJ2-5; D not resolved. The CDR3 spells CASSRASPGLQETQYF. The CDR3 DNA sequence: TGTGCCAGCAGCCGGGCCTCGCCGGGTCTTCAAGAGACCCAGTACTTC.